One and the same sample provided the 13 T cell receptor beta chains below, sequenced in a study of blood T cell repertoires in COVID-19. Data came from immunoSEQ multiplex PCR; TCRdb stores just in-frame clones and leaves some out. Among 150,000 to 200,000 clones listed, roughly nine tenths were seen once. Source material: peripheral blood. The receptors derive from a man between 60 and 75 years old with acute or convalescent COVID-19.

The rearrangement links TRBV12-3 or TRBV12-4 to TRBJ1-3, with no clear D. The CDR3 loop spans 11 amino acids. V was cut by 11 bases and J by 0 bases, with 5 bases left in between. CDR3: CASGSGNTIYF. The CDR3 coding sequence is TGTGCCTCAGGCTCTGGAAACACCATATATTTT.

The V call is TRBV5-1, the J call TRBJ2-2; D unresolved. The CDR3 sequence is 16 residues long. The V end lost 1 base, the J end lost 0 bases, and 10 bases lay between the germline ends. Germline V gives CDR1 SGHRS, CDR2 YFSETQ. The DNA of the CDR3 is TGCGCCAGCAGCTTGCTTCCTAACGCGAACACCGGGGAGCTGTTTTTT. Its protein is CASSLLPNANTGELFF.

This clone appeared a few times. The chain uses TRBV6-6 and TRBJ1-2; a weak D match, TRBD1 (6 bases). The ends were cut back, 7 bases at V and 2 bases at J, with 8 bases in the middle. Germline values: CDR1 MNHNY, CDR2 SVGAGI (reference sequence). The CDR3 runs 12 residues. Here the CDR3 reads CASNQGNYGYTF. The CDR3 DNA is TGTGCCAGCAATCAGGGGAACTATGGCTACACCTTC.

The CDR3 DNA is TGTGCCAGCAGCGGCTATAGCGGGAGGGACAACAATGAGCAGTTCTTC. As protein: CASSGYSGRDNNEQFF. The J gene is TRBJ2-1, the V gene TRBV7-2; 11 bases match TRBD2. The CDR3 consists of 16 residues. Unmatched junction bases numbered 8, after V lost 5 bases and J lost 5 bases. The germline gives CDR1 SGHTA, CDR2 FQGNSA.

The chain links TRBV6-2 or TRBV6-3 to TRBJ2-7; 9 bases align to TRBD2. CDR3 length: 17 residues. J was trimmed by 3 bases and V by 0 bases; bases with no gene match: 9. Per the germline V gene, CDR1 is MNHEY and CDR2 is SVGEGT. The CDR3 sequence: CASSYSTSGTGDYEQYF. The CDR3 DNA follows: TGTGCCAGCAGTTACTCGACTAGCGGAACAGGGGACTACGAGCAGTACTTC.

The J gene is TRBJ1-1, the V gene TRBV30; 7 nucleotides line up with TRBD1. Germline-derived CDR1 and CDR2 are GTSNPN and SVGIG (reference sequence). This CDR3 has 12 residues. Written as DNA, the CDR3 is TGTGCTTGCGGAGGGGGCAACACTGAAGCTTTCTTT. The encoded protein is CACGGGNTEAFF.

The CDR3 loop is CASSPETSGYNEQFF. In DNA, the CDR3 is TGCGCCAGCAGCCCCGAGACTAGCGGTTACAATGAGCAGTTCTTC. This chain joins TRBV4-1 and TRBJ2-1, with 9 bases fitting TRBD2. The CDR3 loop spans 15 amino acids. V lost 4 bases, J lost 4 bases, and 5 bases stayed unmatched. Germline CDR1 is MGHRA and CDR2 is YSYEKL.

This chain uses TRBV6-5 with TRBJ2-3; 8 nucleotides align to TRBD2. The CDR3 runs to 14 residues. With 5 bases clipped from V and 4 bases from J, the junction kept 5 bases outside the gene matches. The germline CDR1 and CDR2 sequences are MNHEY and SVGAGI. The chain's CDR3 is CASSRTSSADTQYF. The DNA for the CDR3 is TGTGCCAGCAGTCGGACTAGCAGCGCAGATACGCAGTATTTT.

This rearrangement joins TRBV7-3 to TRBJ1-5; 9 bases align to TRBD1. After removal of 5 bases from V and 7 bases from J, the junction contained 3 bases not matched to a gene. The CDR3 extends over 13 amino acids. CDR1 is SGHTA and CDR2 is FQGTGA in the germline V gene. CDR3 in DNA: TGTGCCAGCAGCGTTGACAGGGGGCAGCCCCAGCATTTT. The encoded protein is CASSVDRGQPQHF.

The chain uses TRBV5-1 and TRBJ2-2; D may be TRBD2 (5 bases). The CDR3 runs to 12 residues. V was cut by 0 bases and J by 11 bases, with 8 bases left in between. Germline CDR1 reads SGHRS; CDR2 reads YFSETQ. The CDR3 sequence: CASSLDGNELFF. The CDR3 bases are TGCGCCAGCAGCTTGGACGGGAATGAGCTGTTTTTT.

The genes are TRBV5-1 and TRBJ1-1; D remains ambiguous. Trimming took 5 bases from V and 5 from J, leaving 19 bases between them. Germline V gives CDR1 SGHRS, CDR2 YFSETQ. The CDR3 sequence is 15 residues long. The CDR3 protein is CASSSSVRGRTEAFF. The DNA of the CDR3 is TGCGCCAGCAGTTCCTCGGTTCGTGGGCGAACTGAAGCTTTCTTT.

J is TRBJ1-3 and V is TRBV18; D possibly corresponds to TRBD1 (6 bases). Germline assignment: CDR1 KGHSH and CDR2 LQKENI. The CDR3 spans 18 residues. The V end lost 4 bases, the J end lost 0 bases, and 19 bases lay between the germline ends. The CDR3, as DNA: TGTGCCAGCTCACAAGACAGGACTCGAGGCTTCTCTGGAAACACCATATATTTT. Amino acid sequence: CASSQDRTRGFSGNTIYF. Complete variable domain (other parts from reference TRBV18 and TRBJ1-3): NAGVMQNPRHLVRRRGQEARLRCSPMKGHSHVYWYRQLPEEGLKFMVYLQKENIIDESGMPKERFSAEFPKEGPSILRIQQVVRGDSAAYFCASSQDRTRGFSGNTIYFGEGSWLTVV.

V usage is TRBV6-6 and J usage is TRBJ2-7; 7 bases fit TRBD1. The germline CDR1 and CDR2 sequences are MNHNY and SVGAGI (reference sequence). With V trimmed by 5 bases and J by 4 bases, 5 bases remained unmatched. There are 13 residues in the CDR3. The CDR3 loop is CASSRDSPYEQYV. The CDR3 DNA reads TGTGCCAGCAGTCGGGACAGCCCTTACGAGCAGTACGTC.